This record concerns one T cell receptor beta chain sequence. Its target is unknown. Assay used: immunoSEQ multiplex PCR; TCRdb lists only in-frame clones, some missing. The repertoire includes more than 95,000 clones, 80% to 90% of them detected once, and about 1.1% sits in the top ten. The data belong to a study of cytomegalovirus exposure and HLA in healthy donors. Whole-study findings and limits: A few CMV-associated chains proved CMV antigen-specific in vitro. Subsequent analysis found a tendency for first-cohort TCR clusters to co-occur within the 120 or so validation repertoires.

The CDR3 contains 14 residues. Per germline, CDR1 GTSNPN and CDR2 SVGIG (reference sequence). The V gene lost 0 bases and the J gene lost 5 bases, with 11 bases spanning the gap. This chain uses TRBV30 with TRBJ1-5, with D perhaps matching TRBD1 (6 bases). This receptor was obtained from a woman between 18 and 29 years old in good health and CMV-seronegative. The sequencing input was PBMCs. The CDR3 sequence: CAWSVAGAHQPQHF. DNA of the CDR3: TGTGCCTGGAGTGTAGCGGGGGCCCATCAGCCCCAGCATTTT.